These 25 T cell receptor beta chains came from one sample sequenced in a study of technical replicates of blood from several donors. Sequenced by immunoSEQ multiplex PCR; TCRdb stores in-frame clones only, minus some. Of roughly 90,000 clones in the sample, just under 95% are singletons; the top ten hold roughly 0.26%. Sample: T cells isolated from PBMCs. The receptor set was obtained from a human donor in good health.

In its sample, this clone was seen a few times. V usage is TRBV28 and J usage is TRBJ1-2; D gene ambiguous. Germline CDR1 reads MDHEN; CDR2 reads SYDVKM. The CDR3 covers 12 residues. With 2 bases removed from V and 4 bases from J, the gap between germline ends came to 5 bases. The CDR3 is CASSLRGYGYTF. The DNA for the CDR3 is TGTGCCAGCAGTTTAAGAGGCTATGGCTACACCTTC.

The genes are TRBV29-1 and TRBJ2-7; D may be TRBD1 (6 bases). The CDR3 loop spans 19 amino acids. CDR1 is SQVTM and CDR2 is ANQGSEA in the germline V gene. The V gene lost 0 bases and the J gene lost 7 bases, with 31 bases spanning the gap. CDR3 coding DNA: TGCAGCGTTGAAGATCAGTTTGAAGGCGAATATCTCTCGAGGGGGGAGCAGTACTTC. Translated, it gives CSVEDQFEGEYLSRGEQYF.

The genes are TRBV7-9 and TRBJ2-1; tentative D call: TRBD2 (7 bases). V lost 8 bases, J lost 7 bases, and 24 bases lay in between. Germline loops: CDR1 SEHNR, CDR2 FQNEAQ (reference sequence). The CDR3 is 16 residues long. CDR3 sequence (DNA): TGTGCCAGCCGCCCCCGAGGGGGGGGCGGTGTAAATGAGCAGTTCTTC. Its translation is CASRPRGGGGVNEQFF.

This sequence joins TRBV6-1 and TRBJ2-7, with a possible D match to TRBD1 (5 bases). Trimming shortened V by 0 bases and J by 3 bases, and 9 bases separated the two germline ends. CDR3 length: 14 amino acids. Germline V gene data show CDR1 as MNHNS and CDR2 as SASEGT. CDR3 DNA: TGTGCCAGCAGTGAAGCGGGGCAGTACTACGAGCAGTACTTC. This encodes CASSEAGQYYEQYF.

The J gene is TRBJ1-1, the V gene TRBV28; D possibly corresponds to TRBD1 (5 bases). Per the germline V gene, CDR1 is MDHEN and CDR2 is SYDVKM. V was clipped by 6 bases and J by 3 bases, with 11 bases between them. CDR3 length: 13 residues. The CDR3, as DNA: TGTGCCAGCAGAGGACACCGTTACACTGAAGCTTTCTTT. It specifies CASRGHRYTEAFF.

CDR3 loop: CATSSRGRFVDRGAAFSTDTQYF. In nucleotides, the CDR3 is TGTGCCACCAGCAGCAGAGGTCGTTTCGTAGACAGGGGCGCAGCCTTTAGCACAGATACGCAGTATTTT. The V call is TRBV15, the J call TRBJ2-3; 8 bases are a match to TRBD1. The J segment lost 0 bases and the V segment lost 3 bases, leaving 26 bases of the junction unmatched. The CDR3 is 23 residues long. Germline-derived CDR1 and CDR2 are LNHNV and YYDKDF (reference sequence).

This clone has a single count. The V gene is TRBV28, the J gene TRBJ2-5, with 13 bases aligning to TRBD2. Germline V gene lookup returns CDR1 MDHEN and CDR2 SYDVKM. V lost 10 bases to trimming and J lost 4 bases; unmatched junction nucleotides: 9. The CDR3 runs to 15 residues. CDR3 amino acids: CATQGLAGDRETQYF. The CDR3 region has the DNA TGTGCCACCCAAGGACTAGCGGGAGATAGAGAGACCCAGTACTTC.

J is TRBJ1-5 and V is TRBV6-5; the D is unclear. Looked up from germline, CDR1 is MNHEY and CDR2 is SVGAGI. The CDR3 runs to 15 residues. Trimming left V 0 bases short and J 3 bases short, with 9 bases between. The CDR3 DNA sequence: TGTGCCAGCAGTTACTCGTACGGGAACAATCAGCCCCAGCATTTT. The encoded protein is CASSYSYGNNQPQHF.

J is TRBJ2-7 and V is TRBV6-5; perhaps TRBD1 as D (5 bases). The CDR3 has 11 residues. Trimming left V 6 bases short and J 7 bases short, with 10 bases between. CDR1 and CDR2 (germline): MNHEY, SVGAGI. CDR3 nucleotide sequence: TGTGCCAGCAGCCGAACAGGAGAGCAGTACTTC. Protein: CASSRTGEQYF.

The DNA for the CDR3 is TGTGCCAGTAGGTCCCCGTTGGCTGACAAGATCGATGAGCAGTTCTTC. Amino acid sequence: CASRSPLADKIDEQFF. The chain links TRBV19 to TRBJ2-1; D remains unclear. Germline V gives CDR1 LNHDA, CDR2 SQIVND (reference sequence). This CDR3 contains 16 residues. Deletions cut 6 bases from V and 8 bases from J, with 23 bases between.

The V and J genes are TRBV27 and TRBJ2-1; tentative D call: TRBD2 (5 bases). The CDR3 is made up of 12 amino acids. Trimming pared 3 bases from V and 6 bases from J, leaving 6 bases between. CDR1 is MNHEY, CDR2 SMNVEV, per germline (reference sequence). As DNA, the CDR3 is TGTGCCAGCAGTTTCGAGGGCAATGAGCAGTTCTTC. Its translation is CASSFEGNEQFF.

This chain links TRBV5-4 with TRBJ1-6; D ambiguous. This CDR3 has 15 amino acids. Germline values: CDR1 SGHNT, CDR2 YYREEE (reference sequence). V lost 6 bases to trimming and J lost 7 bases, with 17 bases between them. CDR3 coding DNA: TGTGCCAGCATCCCAGTCCCGTCCTCGAATTCACCCCTCCACTTT. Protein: CASIPVPSSNSPLHF.

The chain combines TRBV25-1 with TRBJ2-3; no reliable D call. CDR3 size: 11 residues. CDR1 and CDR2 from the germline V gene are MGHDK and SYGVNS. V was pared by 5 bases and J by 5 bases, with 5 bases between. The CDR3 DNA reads TGTGCCAGCAGTCGGTTAGATACGCAGTATTTT. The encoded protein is CASSRLDTQYF.

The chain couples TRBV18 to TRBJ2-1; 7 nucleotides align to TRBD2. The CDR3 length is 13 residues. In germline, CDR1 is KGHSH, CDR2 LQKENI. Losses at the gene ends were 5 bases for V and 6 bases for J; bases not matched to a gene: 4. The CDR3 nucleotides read TGTGCCAGCTCAAGCGGGATGGCCAATGAGCAGTTCTTC. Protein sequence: CASSSGMANEQFF.

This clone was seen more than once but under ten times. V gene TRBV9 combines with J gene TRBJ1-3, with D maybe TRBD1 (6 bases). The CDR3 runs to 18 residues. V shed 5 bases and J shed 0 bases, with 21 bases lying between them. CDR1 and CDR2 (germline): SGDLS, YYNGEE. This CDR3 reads CASRKGQGPLSSGNTIYF. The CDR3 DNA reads TGTGCCAGCAGAAAGGGGCAGGGGCCCTTAAGCTCTGGAAACACCATATATTTT.

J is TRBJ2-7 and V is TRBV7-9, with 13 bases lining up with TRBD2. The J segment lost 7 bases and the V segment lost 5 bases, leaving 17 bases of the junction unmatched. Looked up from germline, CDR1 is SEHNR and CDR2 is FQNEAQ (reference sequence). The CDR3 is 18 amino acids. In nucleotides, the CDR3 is TGTGCCAGCAGCCGTCCGGGACTAGCGGGAACGACGGGAACGGAGCAGTACTTC. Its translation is CASSRPGLAGTTGTEQYF.

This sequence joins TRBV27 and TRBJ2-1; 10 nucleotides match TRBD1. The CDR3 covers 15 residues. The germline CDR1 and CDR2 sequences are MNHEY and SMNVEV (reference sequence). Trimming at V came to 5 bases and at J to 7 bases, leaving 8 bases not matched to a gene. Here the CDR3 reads CASSRPGQGRNEQFF. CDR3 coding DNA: TGTGCCAGCAGTAGACCGGGACAGGGGAGGAATGAGCAGTTCTTC.

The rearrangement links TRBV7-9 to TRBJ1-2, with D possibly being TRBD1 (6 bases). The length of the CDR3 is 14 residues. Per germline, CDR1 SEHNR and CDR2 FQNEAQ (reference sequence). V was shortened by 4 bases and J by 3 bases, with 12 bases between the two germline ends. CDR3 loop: CASSSQGVDYGYTF. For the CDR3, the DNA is TGTGCCAGCAGCTCACAGGGTGTCGACTATGGCTACACCTTC.

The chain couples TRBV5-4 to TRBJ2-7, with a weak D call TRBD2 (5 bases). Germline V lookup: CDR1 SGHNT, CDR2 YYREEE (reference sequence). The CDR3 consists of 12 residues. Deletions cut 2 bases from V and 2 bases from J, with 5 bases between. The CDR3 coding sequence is TGTGCCAGCAGCTTCGGGACCTACGAGCAGTACTTC. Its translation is CASSFGTYEQYF. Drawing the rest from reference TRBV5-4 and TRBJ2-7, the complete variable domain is ETGVTQSPTHLIKTRGQQVTLRCSSQSGHNTVSWYQQALGQGPQFIFQYYREEENGRGNFPPRFSGLQFPNYSSELNVNALELDDSALYLCASSFGTYEQYFGPGTRLTVT.

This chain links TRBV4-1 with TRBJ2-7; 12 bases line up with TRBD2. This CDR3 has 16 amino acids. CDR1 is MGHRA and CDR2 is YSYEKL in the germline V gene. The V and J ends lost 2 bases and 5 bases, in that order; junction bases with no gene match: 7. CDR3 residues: CASSQQTSGGKNEQYF. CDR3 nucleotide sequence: TGCGCCAGCAGCCAACAAACTAGCGGGGGGAAGAACGAGCAGTACTTC.

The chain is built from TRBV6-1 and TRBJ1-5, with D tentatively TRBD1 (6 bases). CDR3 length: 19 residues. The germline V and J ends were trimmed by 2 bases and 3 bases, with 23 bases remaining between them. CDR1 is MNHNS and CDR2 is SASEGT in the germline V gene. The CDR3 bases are TGTGCCAGCAGTGAACCCGACACGAAGAGGGGGTTCTCCAATCAGCCCCAGCATTTT. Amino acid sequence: CASSEPDTKRGFSNQPQHF.

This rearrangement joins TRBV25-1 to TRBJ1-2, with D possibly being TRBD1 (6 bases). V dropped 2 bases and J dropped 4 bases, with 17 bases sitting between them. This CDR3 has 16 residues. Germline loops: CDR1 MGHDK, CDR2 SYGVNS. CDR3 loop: CASSEPEGGRSYGYTF. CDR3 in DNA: TGTGCCAGCAGTGAACCCGAGGGGGGGCGCAGCTATGGCTACACCTTC.

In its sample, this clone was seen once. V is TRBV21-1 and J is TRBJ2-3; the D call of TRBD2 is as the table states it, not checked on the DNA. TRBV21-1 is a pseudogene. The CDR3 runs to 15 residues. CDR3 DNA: TGTGCCAGCAGCAAATGGGAGGGCAGCACAGATACGCAGTATTTT. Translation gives CASSKWEGSTDTQYF.

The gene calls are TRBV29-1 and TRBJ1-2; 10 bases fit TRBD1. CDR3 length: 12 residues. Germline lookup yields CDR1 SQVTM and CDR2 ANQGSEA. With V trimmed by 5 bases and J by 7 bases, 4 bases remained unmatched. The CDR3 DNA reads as TGCAGCGTTACGGACAGGGGGATTGGCTACACCTTC. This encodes CSVTDRGIGYTF. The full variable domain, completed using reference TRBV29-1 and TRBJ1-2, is SAVISQKPSRDICQRGTSLTIQCQVDSQVTMMFWYRQQPGQSLTLIATANQGSEATYESGFVIDKFPISRPNLTFSTLTVSNMSPEDSSIYLCSVTDRGIGYTFGSGTRLTVV.

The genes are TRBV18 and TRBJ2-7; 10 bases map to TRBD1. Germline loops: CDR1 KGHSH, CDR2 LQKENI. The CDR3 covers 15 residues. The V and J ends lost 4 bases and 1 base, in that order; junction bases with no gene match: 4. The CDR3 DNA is TGTGCCAGCTCACTTGGACAGGGGGGATCCTACGAGCAGTACTTC. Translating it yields CASSLGQGGSYEQYF.